This record concerns one TCR beta chain sequence. The target of this receptor is not known. No base quality values were provided; no much bigger clone lies one nucleotide off. This entry comes from a study of beta chain features in type 1 diabetes (dated by TCRdb to 2016 to 2019). Notes on the research overall: Patients and healthy donors did not differ in mean age, gender distribution, total cell number or subset yield. Across all samples, approximately 100 million sorted cells were examined, and cell number per subset correlated strongly with RNA yield. Naive and central memory subsets were obtained from all 30 or so donors, but regulatory and stem cell-like memory subsets were isolated from only 8 patients and roughly 8 healthy donors. In the study, recently diagnosed type 1 diabetes patients and matched healthy donors were compared on the TCRB repertoires of their sorted circulating CD4+ T cell subsets. General conclusions and limits of the study: Fewer insertions and more nucleotide deletions at VDJ recombination sites were observed in patients with type 1 diabetes, implying thymic rearrangement abnormalities. HLA sub-analyses involved small numbers of individuals, so any influence of HLA type on TCRB rearrangement remained unresolved. The naive, central memory and regulatory TCRB repertoires appeared to resemble one another more closely among patients than among healthy donors. Because cDNA rather than genomic DNA was sequenced, highly expressing activated cells could have been over-represented, although no difference in activation and CD3 levels was found between groups. A moderate but significant shortening of TCRB CDR3 length was observed in type 1 diabetes patients in all four CD4+ subsets. PCR might favor shorter templates, but patient and control samples were amplified and corrected together, so any skew would affect both groups equally.

The entire isolated RNA was reverse transcribed using the High Capacity cDNA Reverse Transcription Kit, and thus expressed TCRB transcripts were sequenced. Deep immunoSEQ sequencing was applied to naive, central memory and regulatory T cell samples, giving an average of approximately 4 million total reads per sample. Sorted cells were lysed in RLT buffer and RNA was extracted with DNase-treated RNeasy Micro or Mini kits, depending on cell number. To prevent cross-contamination, each cell subset was processed individually, whereas patient and healthy donor samples were processed jointly. The immunoSEQ multiplex PCR was used to amplify TCRB sequences from cDNA, yielding 87-bp fragments that span the CDR3 region. Sequencing of the amplicons was done on the Illumina HiSeq platform. The authors' pipeline ran thus. Synthetic template baselines were used to correct PCR bias computationally, reads within Hamming distance 2 were collapsed together, and singletons that could not be merged were discarded. Reads were aligned against IMGT so that V, D and J genes, CDR3 length and insertions or deletions at six rearrangement sites could be assigned. Clonotype counts were normalized to sorted cell number within each subset before computing true diversity and Gini coefficients with the tcR R package. The overlap coefficient, calculated on TCRB nucleotide sequences, was used to measure repertoire sharing. TCRdb mirrors the immuneACCESS table, restricted to in-frame sequences. Some clones are absent from its copies; in checked studies, under half trace to an unresolved V gene, and the reason for the others is unknown. V and J calls plus clone size are reproduced from that table; the DNA served to infer D and trimming. The sample table holds roughly 150,000 clones, of which approximately 9% were seen once. Under 0.65% of the sample belongs to the ten largest clones.

In the germline V gene (reference sequence), CDR1 corresponds to SEHNR and CDR2 to FQNEAQ. V was cut back by 5 bases and J by 5 bases, leaving a gap of 15 bases between them. The CDR3 contains 14 residues, cysteine and phenylalanine counted. Only CDR3 DNA remains: 42 bases, in frame from the first base. From each donor, a single peripheral blood sample of approximately 120 mL on average was drawn into heparinised tubes. A BD FACSAria II was used to sort naive, central memory, regulatory and stem cell-like memory CD4+ T cells with a panel that included CD45RO, CCR7, CD25, CD127, CD95 and CD27. All sorted populations exceeded 98% purity. PBMCs were isolated immediately by Lymphoprep density gradient centrifugation and stained directly without culture. So that batch effects would be minimized, each experiment stained and sorted samples in pairs, pairing one healthy donor with one patient.

Input material: central memory CD4+ T cells from blood. Recombination connected TRBV7-9 to TRBJ1-2; the D gene is perhaps TRBD1, from 5 matching bases. The clonotype originates from a woman between 18 and 29 years old with type 1 diabetes. The bases read TGTGCCAGCAGCCCCATGGGGCAGGTATATGGCTACACCTTC. The translation is CASSPMGQVYGYTF.